Reported below is one T cell receptor beta chain. Trimming took off 4 bases at V and 8 bases at J, with 23 bases between the two ends. CDR1 SGHTA and CDR2 FQGNSA come from the germline V gene. The CDR3 spans 16 residues. MiXCR, applied by TCRdb to the RT-PCR reads, yields one record per CDR3 protein. Of more than 600,000 distinct CDR3 sequences in the sample, over 12% were seen once. Sequencing was carried out using memory CD4+ T cells from blood. The receptor's source is a female donor in good health, serving as a healthy control. The chain joins TRBV7-2 to TRBJ1-1; D gene unclear. CDR3 in amino acids: CASSSIADLAAGEAFF. As DNA, the CDR3 is TGTGCCAGCAGCTCTATTGCGGATTTGGCCGCGGGCGAAGCTTTCTTT.